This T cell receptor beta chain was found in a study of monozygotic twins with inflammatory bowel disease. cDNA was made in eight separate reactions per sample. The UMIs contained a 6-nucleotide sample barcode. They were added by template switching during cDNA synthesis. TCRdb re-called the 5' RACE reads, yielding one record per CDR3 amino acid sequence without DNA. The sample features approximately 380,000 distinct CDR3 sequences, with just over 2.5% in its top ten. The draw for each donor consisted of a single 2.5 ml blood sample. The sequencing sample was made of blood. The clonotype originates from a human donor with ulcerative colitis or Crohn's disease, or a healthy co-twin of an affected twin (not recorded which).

The CDR3 loop reads CASSLGLAGDYEQYF. The V gene is TRBV5-5, the J gene TRBJ2-7; TCRdb selects TRBD2, and the lack of DNA leaves this call unchecked. Germline V gene sequence: CDR1 SGHKS, CDR2 YYEKEE (reference sequence). The CDR3 loop spans 15 amino acids.